Listed here are 19 T cell receptor beta chains from one sample, sequenced in a study of blood T cells in healthy people across ages. With a J-beta primer mix and a sample-barcoded 5' primer, a second PCR ran 7 to 11 cycles. TCRdb analysed the 5' RACE reads with MiXCR anew, one entry per CDR3 protein. Here the sample spans more than 800,000 distinct CDR3 sequences, 29% being singletons. Sequencing was carried out using blood. The receptors here all came from a woman over 75 in good health.

This clonotype was observed many times. The V and J genes are TRBV20-1 and TRBJ2-3, with D possibly called TRBD1 or TRBD2 (6 bases each). Germline V CDR1 and CDR2: DFQATT, SNEGSKA (reference sequence). The CDR3 has 12 amino acids. The chain's CDR3 is CVPEGGTDTQYF. CDR3 DNA sequence: TGCGTCCCGGAGGGGGGCACAGATACGCAGTATTTT.

This clonotype was detected many times. V is TRBV7-2 and J is TRBJ2-1; perhaps TRBD2 as D (6 bases). Germline CDR1 is SGHTA and CDR2 is FQGNSA. The ends were cut back, 6 bases at V and 0 bases at J, with 12 bases in the middle. The CDR3 spans 15 residues. The CDR3 is CASSRRGSSYNEQFF. In DNA, the CDR3 is TGTGCCAGCAGTCGCCGGGGGAGCTCCTACAATGAGCAGTTCTTC.

The table lists this clonotype with many counts. This chain joins TRBV30 and TRBJ2-1, with 8 bases lining up with TRBD2. The length of the CDR3 is 15 residues. Per germline, CDR1 GTSNPN and CDR2 SVGIG (reference sequence). J was trimmed by 1 base and V by 4 bases; bases with no gene match: 6. CDR3 coding DNA: TGTGCCTGGAAGGCGGGGGGCTTTTCCTACAATGAGCAGTTCTTC. The encoded protein is CAWKAGGFSYNEQFF.

Many counts were recorded for this clonotype. The chain joins TRBV6-1 to TRBJ2-5, with 8 bases identical to TRBD1. The J call may not be correct, given that the DNA end is closer to TRBJ2-7. In germline, CDR1 is MNHNS, CDR2 SASEGT. This CDR3 region has 15 residues. The CDR3 DNA reads as TGTGCCAGCAGTGAAGTAGGACAGGGTAGGGGCGAGCAGTACTTC. This encodes CASSEVGQGRGEQYF.

V and J are TRBV7-2 and TRBJ2-5, with TRBD1 matching over 7 bases. Unmatched junction bases numbered 7, after V lost 5 bases and J lost 1 base. From germline, CDR1 is SGHTA and CDR2 FQGNSA. This CDR3 is 15 amino acids long. The CDR3 is CASSPQGIAQETQYF. CDR3 nucleotides: TGTGCCAGCAGCCCACAGGGGATAGCCCAAGAGACCCAGTACTTC.

Concerning this clonotype: Given a much more abundant clone one base away, this may be a read error. The chain uses TRBV7-2 and TRBJ1-2, with D perhaps matching TRBD1 (5 bases). Germline lookup yields CDR1 SGHTA and CDR2 FQGNSA. V lost 4 bases, J lost 6 bases, and 15 bases lay in between. This CDR3 comprises 14 residues. The CDR3 loop is CASSSVQVKNGYTF. CDR3 in DNA: TGTGCCAGCAGCTCAGTACAGGTCAAGAATGGCTACACCTTC. Variable domain in full (rest from reference TRBV7-2 and TRBJ1-2): GAGVSQSPSNKVTEKGKDVELRCDPISGHTALYWYRQSLGQGLEFLIYFQGNSAPDKSGLPSDRFSAERTGGSVSTLTIQRTQQEDSAVYLCASSSVQVKNGYTFGSGTRLTVV.

The table lists this clonotype with a few counts. The V and J genes are TRBV20-1 and TRBJ1-1; 8 bases fit TRBD1. The CDR3 length is 13 residues. Germline assignment: CDR1 DFQATT and CDR2 SNEGSKA (reference sequence). Unmatched junction bases numbered 4, after V lost 3 bases and J lost 4 bases. CDR3 residues: CSARRTGITEAFF. CDR3 DNA sequence: TGCAGTGCTAGGCGGACAGGGATCACTGAAGCTTTCTTT.

This rearrangement joins TRBV20-1 to TRBJ2-4; TRBD2 matches 7 bases. The CDR3 has 13 amino acids. V dropped 5 bases and J dropped 4; count of bases not matched to a gene: 5. CDR1 is DFQATT, CDR2 SNEGSKA, per germline (reference sequence). The CDR3 sequence is CSAHTAGKNIQYF. The DNA for the CDR3 is TGCAGTGCTCATACAGCGGGGAAAAACATTCAGTACTTC.

In this sample, this clonotype turned up a few times. The chain has TRBV5-1 and TRBJ2-3; D gene uncertain. V was clipped by 1 base and J by 3 bases, with 9 bases between them. CDR3 length: 14 amino acids. Germline CDR1 and CDR2: SGHRS and YFSETQ. The CDR3 region has the DNA TGCGCCAGCAGCTTGCCTCTAGGGACAGATACGCAGTATTTT. Translated: CASSLPLGTDTQYF.

The CDR3 spells CASSLGRGGGNTIYF. The CDR3 DNA is TGTGCCAGCAGTTTGGGACGGGGAGGTGGAAACACCATATATTTT. The chain has TRBV12-3 or TRBV12-4 and TRBJ1-3; weak D call: TRBD1 (5 bases). Deletions cut 3 bases from V and 3 bases from J, with 12 bases between. The CDR3 is made up of 15 amino acids.

This clonotype was found many times. The rearrangement uses TRBV24-1 and TRBJ2-1; 7 nucleotides match TRBD1. Germline loops: CDR1 KGHDR, CDR2 SFDVKD. The CDR3 loop spans 15 amino acids. V was clipped by 3 bases and J by 6 bases; unmatched bases: 7. CDR3 in DNA: TGTGCCACCAGTGATACCAACGACAGGGCCAATGAGCAGTTCTTC. As protein: CATSDTNDRANEQFF.

In its sample, this clonotype was seen a few times. The rearrangement joins TRBV6-6 to TRBJ1-2; no definite D call. The ends were cut back, 0 bases at V and 7 bases at J, with 12 bases in the middle. Germline V CDR1 and CDR2: MNHNY, SVGAGI (reference sequence). The CDR3 is 14 amino acids. CDR3 region: CASSYSADVGGYTF. CDR3 nucleotide sequence: TGTGCCAGCAGTTACTCAGCGGACGTCGGTGGCTACACCTTC.

V gene TRBV30 combines with J gene TRBJ2-1; 9 positions agree with TRBD1. Per the germline V gene, CDR1 is GTSNPN and CDR2 is SVGIG (reference sequence). V lost 2 bases, J lost 6 bases, and 2 bases stayed unmatched. The CDR3 is made up of 13 amino acids. The CDR3 bases are TGTGCCTGGAGTCGGGACAGGGCCAATGAGCAGTTCTTC. Protein: CAWSRDRANEQFF.

This clonotype was picked up many times. The rearrangement uses TRBV27 and TRBJ2-4; TRBD2 might be the D (5 bases). The V end was cut by 2 bases, the J end by 8 bases, with 13 bases between. The CDR3 consists of 14 residues. Germline CDR1 is MNHEY and CDR2 is SMNVEV (reference sequence). The CDR3 sequence: CASSLTGIRDIQYF. Here the CDR3 DNA reads TGTGCCAGCAGTTTAACCGGGATTAGAGACATTCAGTACTTC.

The sample holds many counts of this clonotype. This chain uses TRBV5-1 with TRBJ2-1, with 7 bases identical to TRBD1. Germline values: CDR1 SGHRS, CDR2 YFSETQ. The CDR3 length is 17 residues. V gave up 4 bases and J gave up 0 bases; unmatched junction bases: 10. The CDR3 reads CASSPYGQESSYNEQFF. The DNA of the CDR3 is TGCGCCAGCAGCCCCTACGGACAGGAGAGCTCCTACAATGAGCAGTTCTTC.

This clonotype was seen a handful of times. V gene TRBV30 combines with J gene TRBJ2-2, with TRBD2 as a possible D gene (6 bases). V lost 3 bases and J 7 bases, leaving 18 bases between the germline ends. The CDR3 is 15 amino acids. CDR1 is GTSNPN and CDR2 is SVGIG in the germline V gene (reference sequence). CDR3 DNA sequence: TGTGCCTGGAGGCTAGGGTCTAGCGATGGCGGGGAGCTGTTTTTT. Its protein product is CAWRLGSSDGGELFF. The full variable domain, its missing parts supplied by reference TRBV30 and TRBJ2-2, is SQTIHQWPATLVQPVGSPLSLECTVEGTSNPNLYWYRQAAGRGLQLLFYSVGIGQISSEVPQNLSASRPQDRQFILSSKKLLLSDSGFYLCAWRLGSSDGGELFFGEGSRLTVL.

This clonotype was counted many times. The gene calls are TRBV7-2 and TRBJ2-5; D may be TRBD2 (6 bases). From germline, CDR1 is SGHTA and CDR2 FQGNSA. The length of the CDR3 is 13 residues. The V end was cut by 1 base, the J end by 5 bases, with 8 bases between. The CDR3 DNA reads TGTGCCAGCAGCTTAGGGAGGGCCGAGACCCAGTACTTC. Protein sequence: CASSLGRAETQYF.

This clonotype has at least ten counts. V gene TRBV7-2 combines with J gene TRBJ2-7; D gene unclear. Germline V gene sequence: CDR1 SGHTA, CDR2 FQGNSA. The germline V and J ends were trimmed by 3 bases and 4 bases, with 7 bases remaining between them. The CDR3 length is 12 residues. CDR3 region: CASSFGTYEQYF. As DNA, the CDR3 is TGTGCCAGCAGCTTTGGCACTTACGAGCAGTACTTC.

This clonotype was detected a few times. This chain connects TRBV10-3 to TRBJ2-1, with 13 bases that match TRBD2. This CDR3 has 19 amino acids. CDR1 is ENHRY, CDR2 SYGVKD, per germline. J gave up 5 bases and V 6 bases, and 16 bases lay outside the gene matches. The CDR3 region has the DNA TGTGCCATCAGACCCGGACTAGCGGGGGCCCTTCGGGGGGACAATGAGCAGTTCTTC. Encoded protein: CAIRPGLAGALRGDNEQFF.